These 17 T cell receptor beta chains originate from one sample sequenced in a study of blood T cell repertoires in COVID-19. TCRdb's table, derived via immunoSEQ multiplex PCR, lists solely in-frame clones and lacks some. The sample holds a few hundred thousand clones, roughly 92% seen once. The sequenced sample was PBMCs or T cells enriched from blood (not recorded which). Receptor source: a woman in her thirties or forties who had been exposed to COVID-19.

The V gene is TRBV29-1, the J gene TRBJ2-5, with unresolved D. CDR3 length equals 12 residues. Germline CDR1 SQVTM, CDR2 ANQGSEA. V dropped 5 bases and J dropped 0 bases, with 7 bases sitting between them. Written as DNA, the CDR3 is TGCAGCGTTCGTGAGTACCAAGAGACCCAGTACTTC. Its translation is CSVREYQETQYF. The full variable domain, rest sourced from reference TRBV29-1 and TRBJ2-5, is SAVISQKPSRDICQRGTSLTIQCQVDSQVTMMFWYRQQPGQSLTLIATANQGSEATYESGFVIDKFPISRPNLTFSTLTVSNMSPEDSSIYLCSVREYQETQYFGPGTRLLVL.

The DNA for the CDR3 is TGTGCCAGCAGCCAAGCGACAGCTACCTATGGCTACACCTTC. Protein product: CASSQATATYGYTF. This chain uses TRBV3-1 (or the pseudogene TRBV3-2) with TRBJ1-2, with a tentative D call TRBD1 (5 bases). V lost 1 base and J lost 4, with 10 bases in between. There are 14 residues in the CDR3. Looked up from germline, CDR1 is LGHDT and CDR2 is YNNKEL (reference sequence).

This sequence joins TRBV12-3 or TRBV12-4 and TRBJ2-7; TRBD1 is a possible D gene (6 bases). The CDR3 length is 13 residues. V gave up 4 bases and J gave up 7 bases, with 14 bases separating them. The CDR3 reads CASSSTGLSEQYF. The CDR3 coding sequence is TGTGCCAGCAGTTCGACAGGTCTCAGTGAGCAGTACTTC.

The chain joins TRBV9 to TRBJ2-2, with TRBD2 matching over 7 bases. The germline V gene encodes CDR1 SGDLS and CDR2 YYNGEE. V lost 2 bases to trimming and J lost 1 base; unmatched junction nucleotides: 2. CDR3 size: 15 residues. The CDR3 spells CASSVLAGNTGELFF. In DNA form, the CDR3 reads TGTGCCAGCAGCGTCTTAGCGGGGAACACCGGGGAGCTGTTTTTT.

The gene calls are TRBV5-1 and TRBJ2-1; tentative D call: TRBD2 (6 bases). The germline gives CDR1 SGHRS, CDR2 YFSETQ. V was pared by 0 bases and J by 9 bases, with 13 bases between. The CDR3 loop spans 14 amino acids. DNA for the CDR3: TGCGCCAGCAGCTTGGGGGAGGTTTGGGGTGAGCAGTTCTTC. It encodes CASSLGEVWGEQFF.

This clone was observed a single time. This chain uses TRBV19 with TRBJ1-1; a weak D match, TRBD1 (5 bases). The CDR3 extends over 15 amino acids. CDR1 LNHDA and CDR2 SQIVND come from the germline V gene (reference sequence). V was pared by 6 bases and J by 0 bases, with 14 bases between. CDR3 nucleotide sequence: TGTGCCAGTAGCGAGTGGGGCGTTTTGAACACTGAAGCTTTCTTT. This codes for CASSEWGVLNTEAFF.

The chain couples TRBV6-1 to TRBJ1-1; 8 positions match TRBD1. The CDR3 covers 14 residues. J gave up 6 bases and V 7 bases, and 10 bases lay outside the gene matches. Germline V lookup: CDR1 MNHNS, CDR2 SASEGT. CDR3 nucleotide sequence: TGTGCCAGCACCCCGGACAGGGATCGGGCTGAAGCTTTCTTT. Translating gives CASTPDRDRAEAFF.

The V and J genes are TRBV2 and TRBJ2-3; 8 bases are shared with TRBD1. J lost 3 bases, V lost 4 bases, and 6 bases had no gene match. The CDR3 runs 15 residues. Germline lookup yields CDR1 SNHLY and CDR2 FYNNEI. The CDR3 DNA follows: TGTGCCAGCAGTGCTGGACAGGGAAAAACAGATACGCAGTATTTT. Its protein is CASSAGQGKTDTQYF.

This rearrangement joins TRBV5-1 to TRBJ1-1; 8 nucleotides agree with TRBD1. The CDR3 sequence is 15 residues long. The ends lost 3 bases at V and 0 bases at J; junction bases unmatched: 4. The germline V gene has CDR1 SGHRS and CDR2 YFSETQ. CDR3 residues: CASSYTGGVNTEAFF. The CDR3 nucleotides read TGCGCCAGCAGCTACACAGGGGGGGTGAACACTGAAGCTTTCTTT.

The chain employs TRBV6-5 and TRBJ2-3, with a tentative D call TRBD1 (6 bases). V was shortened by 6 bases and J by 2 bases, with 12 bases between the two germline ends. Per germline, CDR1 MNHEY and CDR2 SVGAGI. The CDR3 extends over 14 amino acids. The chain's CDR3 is CASSPTGYTDTQYF. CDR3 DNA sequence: TGTGCCAGCAGCCCGACAGGTTACACAGATACGCAGTATTTT.

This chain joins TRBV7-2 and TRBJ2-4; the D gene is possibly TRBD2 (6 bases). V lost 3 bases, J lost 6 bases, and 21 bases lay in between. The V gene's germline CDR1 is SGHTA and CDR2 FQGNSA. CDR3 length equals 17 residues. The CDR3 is CASSLTNSGARGNIQYF. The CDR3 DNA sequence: TGTGCCAGCAGCTTGACCAACTCGGGAGCTCGAGGAAACATTCAGTACTTC. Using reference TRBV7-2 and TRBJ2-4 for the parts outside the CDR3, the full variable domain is GAGVSQSPSNKVTEKGKDVELRCDPISGHTALYWYRQSLGQGLEFLIYFQGNSAPDKSGLPSDRFSAERTGGSVSTLTIQRTQQEDSAVYLCASSLTNSGARGNIQYFGAGTRLSVL.

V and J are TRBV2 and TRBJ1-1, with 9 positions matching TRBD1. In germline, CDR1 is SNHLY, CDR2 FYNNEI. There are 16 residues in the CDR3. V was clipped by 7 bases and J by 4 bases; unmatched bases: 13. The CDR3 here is CASKETGGASATEAFF. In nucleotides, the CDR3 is TGTGCCAGCAAGGAAACAGGGGGCGCTTCAGCCACTGAAGCTTTCTTT.

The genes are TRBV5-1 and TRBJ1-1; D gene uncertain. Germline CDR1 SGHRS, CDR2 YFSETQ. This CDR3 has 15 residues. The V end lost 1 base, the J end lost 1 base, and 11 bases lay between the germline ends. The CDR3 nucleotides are TGCGCCAGCAGCTTGCGGACGGGATCGAACACTGAAGCTTTCTTT. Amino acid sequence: CASSLRTGSNTEAFF.

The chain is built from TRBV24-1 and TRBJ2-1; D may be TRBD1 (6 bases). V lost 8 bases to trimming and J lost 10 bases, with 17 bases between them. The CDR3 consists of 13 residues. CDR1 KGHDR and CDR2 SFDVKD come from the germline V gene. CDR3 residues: CATKRSRGGEQFF. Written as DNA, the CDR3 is TGTGCCACCAAAAGATCCAGGGGCGGGGAGCAGTTCTTC.

The CDR3 here is CASSYVVGGSTEAFF. The CDR3 region has the DNA TGTGCCAGCAGTTACGTGGTGGGGGGGAGCACTGAAGCTTTCTTT. The chain employs TRBV6-5 and TRBJ1-1, with D possibly matching TRBD1 (5 bases). V was cut by 2 bases and J by 4 bases, with 14 bases left in between. In germline, CDR1 is MNHEY, CDR2 SVGAGI. The CDR3 is made up of 15 amino acids.

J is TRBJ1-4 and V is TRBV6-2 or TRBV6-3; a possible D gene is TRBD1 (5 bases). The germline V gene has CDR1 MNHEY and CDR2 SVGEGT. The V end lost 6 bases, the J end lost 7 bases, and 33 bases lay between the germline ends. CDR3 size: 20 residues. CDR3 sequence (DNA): TGTGCCAGCAGCTTATCGTTGGTTGGAGGGGACGGCTACCGGGCTGAAAAACTGTTTTTT. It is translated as CASSLSLVGGDGYRAEKLFF.

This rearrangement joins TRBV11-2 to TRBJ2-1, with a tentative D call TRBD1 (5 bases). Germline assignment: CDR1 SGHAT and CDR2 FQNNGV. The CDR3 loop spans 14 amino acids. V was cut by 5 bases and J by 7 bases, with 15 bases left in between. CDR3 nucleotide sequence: TGTGCCAGCAGCCCCTACGGCAGGGTGAATGAGCAGTTCTTC. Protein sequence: CASSPYGRVNEQFF. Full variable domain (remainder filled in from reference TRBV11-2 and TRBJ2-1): EAGVAQSPRYKIIEKRQSVAFWCNPISGHATLYWYQQILGQGPKLLIQFQNNGVVDDSQLPKDRFSAERLKGVDSTLKIQPAKLEDSAVYLCASSPYGRVNEQFFGPGTRLTVL.